These 32 T cell receptor beta chains were sequenced from one sample in a study of radiation and T cells in renal cell carcinoma. The data were produced by immunoSEQ multiplex PCR, yet TCRdb's version contains in-frame clones alone and is incomplete. The table records approximately 140,000 clones, about 87% of them present only once. Time point denoted: baseline pretreatment blood. The treatment was: 15 Gy SBRT to primary tumor, nephrectomy 4 weeks later. Material: blood, obtained from a patient whose treatment included radiotherapy and nephrectomy. The receptors stem from a woman between 65 and 79 years old with renal cell carcinoma.

The rearrangement uses TRBV28 and TRBJ1-1; D ambiguous. Germline V lookup: CDR1 MDHEN, CDR2 SYDVKM. CDR3 length: 12 amino acids. With 7 bases removed from V and 6 bases from J, the gap between germline ends came to 12 bases. This chain's CDR3 is CASNTWQAEAFF. The CDR3 nucleotides are TGTGCCAGCAACACCTGGCAGGCTGAAGCTTTCTTT.

This clone appeared once. This chain links TRBV6-5 with TRBJ2-7, with 7 bases aligning to TRBD2. The CDR3 extends over 14 amino acids. CDR1 is MNHEY, CDR2 SVGAGI, per germline. V was clipped by 3 bases and J by 6 bases; unmatched bases: 8. The CDR3 sequence is CASSYTGLGREQYF. In nucleotides, the CDR3 is TGTGCCAGCAGTTATACCGGACTAGGTCGCGAGCAGTACTTC.

DNA for the CDR3: TGTGCCAGCAGCTTGGGGCGTACAGCGGGGGGAGCAGATACGCAGTATTTT. Residues: CASSLGRTAGGADTQYF. The gene calls are TRBV5-6 and TRBJ2-3; 9 bases agree with TRBD2. The CDR3 has 17 residues. CDR1 and CDR2 (germline): SGHDT, YYEEEE. V shed 0 bases, J shed 4 bases, and the junction held 9 bases outside the gene matches.

The V and J genes are TRBV29-1 and TRBJ2-3, with D maybe TRBD1 (6 bases). Germline lookup yields CDR1 SQVTM and CDR2 ANQGSEA. Trimming took off 6 bases at V and 2 bases at J, with 15 bases between the two ends. This CDR3 region has 14 residues. Here the CDR3 reads CSVQGVWVTDTQYF. The CDR3 DNA reads TGCAGCGTACAGGGTGTTTGGGTCACAGATACGCAGTATTTT.

Here the CDR3 DNA reads TGTGCCATCAGTCTTCGACAGGGGCGATCTAATACCATATATTTT. Its protein product is CAISLRQGRSNTIYF. The rearrangement links TRBV10-3 to TRBJ1-3, with TRBD1 matching over 8 bases. Germline lookup yields CDR1 ENHRY and CDR2 SYGVKD. This CDR3 spans 15 amino acids. V was pared by 5 bases and J by 10 bases, with 13 bases of the junction left unmatched.

The chain has TRBV7-3 and TRBJ1-6; TRBD1 matches 10 bases. Per the germline V gene, CDR1 is SGHTA and CDR2 is FQGTGA. The junction had 0 bases not matched to a gene; V was cut back by 4 bases and J by 6 bases. The length of the CDR3 is 14 residues. The CDR3 DNA reads as TGTGCCAGCAGCTGGGACAGGGGTAATTCACCCCTCCACTTT. Protein sequence: CASSWDRGNSPLHF. Based on the CDR3 plus reference TRBV7-3 and TRBJ1-6, the full variable domain is GAGVSQTPSNKVTEKGKYVELRCDPISGHTALYWYRQSLGQGPEFLIYFQGTGAADDSGLPNDRFFAVRPEGSVSTLKIQRTERGDSAVYLCASSWDRGNSPLHFGNGTRLTVT.

The genes are TRBV5-4 and TRBJ2-3; 7 bases match TRBD1. Germline CDR1 and CDR2: SGHNT and YYREEE (reference sequence). The J segment lost 4 bases and the V segment lost 1 base, leaving 0 bases of the junction unmatched. CDR3 length: 13 residues. The chain's CDR3 is CASSLQGADTQYF. Here the CDR3 DNA reads TGTGCCAGCAGCTTGCAGGGGGCAGATACGCAGTATTTT.

The J gene is TRBJ2-7, the V gene TRBV7-9, with 8 positions matching TRBD2. CDR3 length equals 14 residues. CDR1 SEHNR and CDR2 FQNEAQ come from the germline V gene (reference sequence). J lost 4 bases, V lost 6 bases, and 8 bases had no gene match. The CDR3 coding sequence is TGTGCCAGCAGGTCGGGGGGGGCCGGATACGAGCAGTACTTC. Its protein product is CASRSGGAGYEQYF. Variable domain in full (rest from reference TRBV7-9 and TRBJ2-7): DTGVSQNPRHKITKRGQNVTFRCDPISEHNRLYWYRQTLGQGPEFLTYFQNEAQLEKSRLLSDRFSAERPKGSFSTLEIQRTEQGDSAMYLCASRSGGAGYEQYFGPGTRLTVT.

The genes are TRBV5-5 and TRBJ2-7; TRBD2 aligns across 7 bases. CDR1 is SGHKS, CDR2 YYEKEE, per germline (reference sequence). The CDR3 covers 18 residues. V shed 0 bases and J 3 bases; nucleotides not matched to a gene: 15. DNA of the CDR3: TGTGCCAGCAGCTTGGACCCTCGCCTCTCCTGGGGGGGCTACGAGCAGTACTTC. It translates to CASSLDPRLSWGGYEQYF.

The rearrangement joins TRBV4-1 to TRBJ1-6, with D possibly being TRBD1 (6 bases). Germline V gene data show CDR1 as MGHRA and CDR2 as YSYEKL. The V and J ends lost 6 bases and 6 bases respectively, with 15 bases between them. The CDR3 covers 15 residues. The CDR3 spells CASRSTGGLNSPLHF. CDR3 coding DNA: TGCGCCAGCAGGTCCACCGGGGGGCTTAATTCACCCCTCCACTTT.

This chain uses TRBV21-1 with TRBJ1-6. TRBV21-1 is an annotated pseudogene. This CDR3 spans 19 amino acids. CDR3 residues: CASSKRKSPISSYNSPLHF. Written as DNA, the CDR3 is TGTGCCAGCAGCAAAAGGAAAAGCCCCATTAGCTCCTATAATTCACCCCTCCACTTT.

This rearrangement joins TRBV5-1 to TRBJ1-4, with D perhaps TRBD1 (5 bases). Germline CDR1 is SGHRS and CDR2 is YFSETQ. CDR3 length: 15 amino acids. V was pared by 5 bases and J by 4 bases, with 15 bases between. The CDR3 DNA reads as TGCGCCAGCAGTTACCAGGGCTCTAATAATGAAAAACTGTTTTTT. It is translated as CASSYQGSNNEKLFF.

The chain couples TRBV7-2 to TRBJ2-3; D possibly corresponds to TRBD2 (6 bases). This CDR3 spans 15 amino acids. Germline CDR1 reads SGHTA; CDR2 reads FQGNSA. With 3 bases removed from V and 0 bases from J, the gap between germline ends came to 10 bases. Here the CDR3 reads CASSLAGLSTDTQYF. In DNA, the CDR3 is TGTGCCAGCAGCTTGGCGGGGCTTAGCACAGATACGCAGTATTTT.

J is TRBJ1-6 and V is TRBV7-2, with TRBD1 matching over 9 bases. Germline lookup yields CDR1 SGHTA and CDR2 FQGNSA. After removal of 5 bases from V and 5 bases from J, the junction contained 4 bases not matched to a gene. The CDR3 spans 15 residues. The DNA for the CDR3 is TGTGCCAGCAGCCCGGGACAGGGAGATAATTCACCCCTCCACTTT. Its translation is CASSPGQGDNSPLHF.

The chain is built from TRBV30 and TRBJ1-6; D uncertain. V was cut by 6 bases and J by 4 bases, with 10 bases left in between. From germline, CDR1 is GTSNPN and CDR2 SVGIG (reference sequence). The CDR3 loop spans 13 amino acids. The CDR3 DNA reads as TGTGCCTGCAAAGGGCCTTATAATTCACCCCTCCACTTT. Protein product: CACKGPYNSPLHF.

This rearrangement joins TRBV19 to TRBJ2-1; TRBD2 matches 8 bases. The ends lost 9 bases at V and 1 base at J; junction bases unmatched: 8. Germline CDR1 is LNHDA and CDR2 is SQIVND (reference sequence). There are 15 residues in the CDR3. CDR3 sequence reads: CASRPGLVSYNEQFF. CDR3 in DNA: TGTGCCAGCAGGCCGGGACTAGTATCCTACAATGAGCAGTTCTTC.

The chain combines TRBV20-1 with TRBJ2-5; D unresolved. Germline CDR1 DFQATT, CDR2 SNEGSKA (reference sequence). V was pared by 3 bases and J by 5 bases, with 4 bases between. The CDR3 extends over 10 amino acids. The CDR3 DNA reads TGCAGTGCTAGCGTTGAGACCCAGTACTTC. Translation gives CSASVETQYF.

This chain uses TRBV12-5 with TRBJ2-1; tentatively, D is TRBD2 (6 bases). The germline V and J ends were trimmed by 1 base and 9 bases, with 7 bases remaining between them. Germline-derived CDR1 and CDR2 are LGHNT and FRNRAP. CDR3 length equals 12 residues. This chain's CDR3 is CASGLGGGEQFF. CDR3 DNA sequence: TGTGCTAGTGGTTTGGGGGGAGGTGAGCAGTTCTTC. The full variable domain, with the rest looked up from reference TRBV12-5 and TRBJ2-1, is DARVTQTPRHKVTEMGQEVTMRCQPILGHNTVFWYRQTMMQGLELLAYFRNRAPLDDSGMPKDRFSAEMPDATLATLKIQPSEPRDSAVYFCASGLGGGEQFFGPGTRLTVL.

The gene calls are TRBV7-9 and TRBJ1-5; D not resolved. The V end was cut by 6 bases, the J end by 1 base, with 10 bases between. Germline V gene data show CDR1 as SEHNR and CDR2 as FQNEAQ (reference sequence). CDR3 length: 14 amino acids. In DNA form, the CDR3 reads TGTGCCAGCAGACCGGTGGGAAGCAATCAGCCCCAGCATTTT. Amino acid sequence: CASRPVGSNQPQHF.

The chain is built from TRBV11-3 and TRBJ1-6; unclear D gene. CDR1 is SGHNT, CDR2 YENEEA, per germline. Trimming pared 6 bases from V and 0 bases from J, leaving 9 bases between. This CDR3 has 15 amino acids. CDR3 sequence reads: CASSPGSSYNSPLHF. DNA for the CDR3: TGTGCCAGCAGTCCCGGTAGCTCCTATAATTCACCCCTCCACTTT.

V is TRBV7-2 and J is TRBJ1-5, with D possibly matching TRBD1 (6 bases). Trimming shortened V by 5 bases and J by 4 bases, and 9 bases separated the two germline ends. This CDR3 region has 13 residues. The germline V gene encodes CDR1 SGHTA and CDR2 FQGNSA. The DNA for the CDR3 is TGTGCCAGCAGCGTGGACAGAAATCAGCCCCAGCATTTT. Its protein product is CASSVDRNQPQHF. The complete variable domain, with remaining parts taken from reference TRBV7-2 and TRBJ1-5, reads GAGVSQSPSNKVTEKGKDVELRCDPISGHTALYWYRQSLGQGLEFLIYFQGNSAPDKSGLPSDRFSAERTGGSVSTLTIQRTQQEDSAVYLCASSVDRNQPQHFGDGTRLSIL.

The V gene is TRBV5-1, the J gene TRBJ1-2, with D unresolved. Germline V gene data show CDR1 as SGHRS and CDR2 as YFSETQ. This CDR3 contains 13 residues. Trimming cost V 3 bases and J 4 bases, with 10 bases left between them. For the CDR3, the DNA is TGCGCCAGCAGCTCCGGCTACCCCTATGGCTACACCTTC. It translates to CASSSGYPYGYTF.

Comment on this clone: Other DNA sequences of this sample code for an identical CDR3. The rearrangement links TRBV7-2 to TRBJ2-3; 9 nucleotides agree with TRBD2. V was clipped by 5 bases and J by 2 bases; unmatched bases: 8. The germline gives CDR1 SGHTA, CDR2 FQGNSA. The CDR3 consists of 16 residues. In DNA, the CDR3 is TGTGCCAGCAGCCCCTTAGCGGGAGCCCACACAGATACGCAGTATTTT. Amino acids: CASSPLAGAHTDTQYF.

The chain links TRBV27 to TRBJ2-1; 8 bases map to TRBD2. This CDR3 contains 17 residues. J gave up 6 bases and V 4 bases, and 14 bases lay outside the gene matches. The germline V gene has CDR1 MNHEY and CDR2 SMNVEV (reference sequence). The CDR3 DNA is TGTGCCAGCAGTTCCCGTCTTCCGGGACTAGTCCCCAATGAGCAGTTCTTC. Its translation is CASSSRLPGLVPNEQFF.

The rearrangement joins TRBV2 to TRBJ1-2; TRBD1 matches at 10 bases. Germline V gene sequence: CDR1 SNHLY, CDR2 FYNNEI. V gave up 5 bases and J gave up 0 bases; unmatched junction bases: 3. The CDR3 is 15 amino acids. CDR3 sequence reads: CASSIGQGANYGYTF. The CDR3 bases are TGTGCCAGCAGTATCGGACAGGGGGCTAACTATGGCTACACCTTC.

The V call is TRBV28, the J call TRBJ2-7, with 8 positions matching TRBD1. V lost 5 bases and J lost 0; bases outside the gene matches: 3. The CDR3 has 14 amino acids. Per the germline V gene, CDR1 is MDHEN and CDR2 is SYDVKM. In nucleotides, the CDR3 is TGTGCCAGCAGTGGACAGGGTAGCTCCTACGAGCAGTACTTC. Encoded protein: CASSGQGSSYEQYF.

The chain employs TRBV7-3 and TRBJ2-5; 9 bases are shared with TRBD2. Germline CDR1 is SGHTA and CDR2 is FQGTGA. This CDR3 has 14 residues. Trimming took 3 bases from V and 8 from J; bases not matched to a gene: 7. CDR3 DNA: TGTGCCAGCAGCTTGGCGGGAGGGGGAGGAACCCAGTACTTC. Translating gives CASSLAGGGGTQYF.

V gene TRBV4-3 combines with J gene TRBJ1-1, with TRBD1 matching 7 bases. Germline values: CDR1 LGHNA, CDR2 YSLEER. The CDR3 contains 16 residues. The junction had 5 bases not matched to a gene; V was cut back by 0 bases and J by 1 base. For the CDR3, the DNA is TGCGCCAGCAGCCAAGAGCCAACAGGGGCGAACACTGAAGCTTTCTTT. As protein: CASSQEPTGANTEAFF.

The chain uses TRBV4-2 and TRBJ1-5; D gene unclear. V gave up 4 bases and J gave up 7 bases, with 11 bases separating them. The CDR3 spans 13 residues. Germline lookup yields CDR1 LGHNA and CDR2 YNFKEQ. The CDR3 protein is CASSPREGQPQHF. DNA of the CDR3: TGTGCCAGCAGCCCACGTGAGGGCCAGCCCCAGCATTTT.

V usage is TRBV30 and J usage is TRBJ2-7, with 7 bases aligning to TRBD1. The CDR3 has 14 residues. With 0 bases clipped from V and 6 bases from J, the junction kept 8 bases outside the gene matches. Per germline, CDR1 GTSNPN and CDR2 SVGIG (reference sequence). The CDR3, as DNA: TGTGCCTGGAGTGTGGAACAGGGGAGCCGCGAGCAGTACTTC. Protein product: CAWSVEQGSREQYF.

The table lists this clone with a count of one. The chain is built from TRBV11-3 and TRBJ2-1; D may be TRBD2 (7 bases). The V and J ends lost 9 bases and 0 bases respectively, with 9 bases between them. Germline V gene data show CDR1 as SGHNT and CDR2 as YENEEA. The length of the CDR3 is 13 residues. This CDR3 is CASRGGSYNEQFF. The DNA for the CDR3 is TGTGCCAGTAGGGGGGGCTCCTACAATGAGCAGTTCTTC.

V gene TRBV5-1 combines with J gene TRBJ1-2, with 7 bases aligning to TRBD1. This CDR3 contains 14 residues. V was clipped by 4 bases and J by 6 bases; unmatched bases: 9. Germline lookup yields CDR1 SGHRS and CDR2 YFSETQ. The CDR3 loop reads CASSVGTVFDGYTF. The CDR3 DNA reads TGCGCCAGCAGCGTCGGGACAGTATTTGATGGCTACACCTTC. Combining the CDR3 with reference TRBV5-1 and TRBJ1-2 gives the whole variable domain KAGVTQTPRYLIKTRGQQVTLSCSPISGHRSVSWYQQTPGQGLQFLFEYFSETQRNKGNFPGRFSGRQFSNSRSEMNVSTLELGDSALYLCASSVGTVFDGYTFGSGTRLTVV.